A selection of T cell receptor beta chains follows, all from one sample in a study of T cell changes during pregnancy in multiple sclerosis. Clones were sequenced by immunoSEQ multiplex PCR, and TCRdb holds only the in-frame ones, with some missing. Among 75,000 to 90,000 clones listed, about nine tenths were seen once. Sequences were derived from PBMCs, sampled in the first trimester of pregnancy. The receptors originated from a female donor in good health, serving as a control in a pregnancy study. Some clones in this sample may be carry-over from other donors' samples. Each CDR3 is given with its conserved first and last residue. D genes are given only for firm matches. Clone size, where shown, is once, few, many, or a class for clones that have expanded.

j_gene,abundance,d_gene,v_gene,CDR3aa,CDR3nt
TRBJ1-5,NA,NA,TRBV23-1,CASSQRQASQPQHF,TGCGCCAGCAGTCAACGGCAGGCCAGTCAGCCCCAGCATTTT
TRBJ2-7,NA,NA,TRBV7-6,CASSLAPSQRFRSYEQYF,TGTGCCAGCAGCTTAGCGCCTAGTCAACGTTTCAGATCCTACGAGCAGTACTTC
TRBJ1-1,NA,TRBD1,TRBV28,CASSSGTGGAFF,TGTGCCAGCAGCTCCGGGACAGGGGGCGCTTTCTTT
TRBJ1-2,NA,NA,TRBV29-1,CSPPWGGLGYTF,TGCAGCCCCCCTTGGGGGGGGCTCGGCTACACCTTC
TRBJ2-7,NA,TRBD2,TRBV5-3,CARNWASGSLRQYF,TGTGCCAGAAATTGGGCTAGCGGGAGCTTACGGCAGTACTTC
TRBJ2-1,NA,TRBD2,TRBV2,CASNLQGLAGGDGFYNEQFF,TGTGCCAGCAACCTACAGGGGCTAGCGGGGGGCGATGGCTTCTACAATGAGCAGTTCTTC
TRBJ1-3,NA,NA,TRBV30,CAWSVRGTGGNTIYF,TGTGCCTGGAGTGTACGGGGGACGGGGGGAAACACCATATATTTT
TRBJ2-5,NA,TRBD2,TRBV2,CASSERLAGETQYF,TGTGCCAGCAGTGAAAGGCTAGCGGGAGAGACCCAGTACTTC
TRBJ2-7,NA,NA,TRBV11-2,CASSSQGSYEQYF,TGTGCCAGCAGCTCACAGGGTTCCTACGAGCAGTACTTC
TRBJ2-3,once,NA,TRBV7-2,CASSPVGGGTDTQYF,TGTGCCAGCAGCCCAGTGGGCGGGGGCACAGATACGCAGTATTTT
TRBJ1-2,NA,NA,TRBV14,CASSHTGPGYGYTF,TGTGCCAGCAGCCACACAGGACCCGGCTATGGCTACACCTTC
TRBJ2-1,NA,TRBD1,TRBV27,CASSVDRGGKDNEQFF,TGTGCCAGCAGTGTAGACAGGGGCGGTAAAGACAATGAGCAGTTCTTC
TRBJ2-7,NA,TRBD2,TRBV14,CASSQGLAHSYEQYF,TGTGCCAGCAGCCAGGGACTAGCGCACTCCTACGAGCAGTACTTC
TRBJ2-3,NA,NA,TRBV7-8,CASSSNSRGPDTQYF,TGTGCCAGCAGCTCCAATTCTAGGGGTCCAGATACGCAGTATTTT
TRBJ2-7,NA,TRBD1,TRBV5-1,CASSPGTGSYEQYF,TGCGCCAGCAGCCCCGGGACAGGCTCCTACGAGCAGTACTTC
TRBJ2-2,NA,NA,TRBV9,CASSVEMWGADTGELFF,TGTGCCAGCAGCGTAGAGATGTGGGGCGCGGACACCGGGGAGCTGTTTTTT
TRBJ2-3,NA,TRBD2,TRBV7-2,CASSSTSGITDTQYF,TGTGCCAGCAGCTCGACTAGCGGGATCACAGATACGCAGTATTTT
TRBJ1-1,NA,TRBD1,TRBV18,CASSLQGTYTEAFF,TGTGCCAGCTCACTACAGGGGACGTACACTGAAGCTTTCTTT
TRBJ1-2,NA,NA,TRBV2,CASSAQGYGYTF,TGTGCCAGCAGTGCCCAGGGATATGGCTACACCTTC
TRBJ2-5,NA,NA,TRBV30,CAWSQDSEETQYF,TGTGCCTGGAGCCAAGATAGCGAAGAGACCCAGTACTTC
TRBJ2-5,NA,NA,TRBV28,CASLPLGGGRGTQYF,TGTGCCAGCCTTCCTCTAGGGGGGGGCCGAGGGACCCAGTACTTC
TRBJ2-1,NA,NA,TRBV7-2,CASSPEAPFPNEQFF,TGTGCCAGCAGCCCCGAGGCCCCATTCCCCAATGAGCAGTTCTTC
TRBJ2-3,NA,NA,TRBV28,CASSAFYADTQYF,TGTGCCAGCAGTGCCTTCTACGCAGATACGCAGTATTTT
TRBJ1-6,NA,TRBD1,TRBV5-4,CASSIYGTGVYSPLHF,TGTGCCAGCAGCATCTACGGGACAGGGGTCTATTCACCCCTCCACTTT
TRBJ1-1,few,TRBD1,TRBV28,CASRRQGAGTEAFF,TGTGCCAGCAGGAGACAGGGGGCAGGCACTGAAGCTTTCTTT
TRBJ1-6,NA,TRBD1,TRBV7-9,CASSLRDSPNSPLHF,TGTGCCAGCAGCTTAAGGGACAGTCCTAATTCACCCCTCCACTTT
TRBJ2-7,once,TRBD1,TRBV7-9,CASTDDRDEQYF,TGTGCCAGCACAGACGACAGGGACGAGCAGTACTTC